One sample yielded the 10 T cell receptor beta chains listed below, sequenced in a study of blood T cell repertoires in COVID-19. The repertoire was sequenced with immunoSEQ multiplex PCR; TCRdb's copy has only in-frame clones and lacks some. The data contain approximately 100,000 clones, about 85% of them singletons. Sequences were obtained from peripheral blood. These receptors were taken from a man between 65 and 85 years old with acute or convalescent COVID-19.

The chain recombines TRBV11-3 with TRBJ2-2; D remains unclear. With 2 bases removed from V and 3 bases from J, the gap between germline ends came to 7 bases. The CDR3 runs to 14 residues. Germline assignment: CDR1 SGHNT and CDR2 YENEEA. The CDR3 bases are TGTGCCAGCAGCTTAAGCACTTACACCGGGGAGCTGTTTTTT. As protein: CASSLSTYTGELFF.

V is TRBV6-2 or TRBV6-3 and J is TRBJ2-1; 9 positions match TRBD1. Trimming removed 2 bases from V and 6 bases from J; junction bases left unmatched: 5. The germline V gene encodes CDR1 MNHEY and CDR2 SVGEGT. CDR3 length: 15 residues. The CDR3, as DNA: TGTGCCAGCAGTTACGGGGACAGGGAAGTCAATGAGCAGTTCTTC. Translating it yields CASSYGDREVNEQFF.

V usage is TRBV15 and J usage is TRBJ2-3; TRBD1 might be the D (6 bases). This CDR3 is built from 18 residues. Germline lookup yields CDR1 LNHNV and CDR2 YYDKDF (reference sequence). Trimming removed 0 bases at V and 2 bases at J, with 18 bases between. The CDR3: CATSRDPLGQSYTDTQYF. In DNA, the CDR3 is TGTGCCACCAGCAGAGATCCCTTAGGACAGTCCTACACAGATACGCAGTATTTT.

DNA of the CDR3: TGTGCCGGCAGGGACAGAACGAACACCGGGGAGCTGTTTTTT. This gives the protein CAGRDRTNTGELFF. The genes are TRBV19 and TRBJ2-2; the match to TRBD1 covers 7 bases. V was clipped by 11 bases and J by 0 bases; unmatched bases: 6. The CDR3 spans 14 residues. Per germline, CDR1 LNHDA and CDR2 SQIVND (reference sequence).

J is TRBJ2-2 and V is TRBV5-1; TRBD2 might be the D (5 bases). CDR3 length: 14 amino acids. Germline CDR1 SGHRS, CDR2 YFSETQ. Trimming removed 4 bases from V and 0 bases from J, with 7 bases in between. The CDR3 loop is CASSRGSNTGELFF. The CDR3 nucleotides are TGCGCCAGCAGCCGAGGGTCGAACACCGGGGAGCTGTTTTTT. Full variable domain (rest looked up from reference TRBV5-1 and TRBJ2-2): KAGVTQTPRYLIKTRGQQVTLSCSPISGHRSVSWYQQTPGQGLQFLFEYFSETQRNKGNFPGRFSGRQFSNSRSEMNVSTLELGDSALYLCASSRGSNTGELFFGEGSRLTVL.

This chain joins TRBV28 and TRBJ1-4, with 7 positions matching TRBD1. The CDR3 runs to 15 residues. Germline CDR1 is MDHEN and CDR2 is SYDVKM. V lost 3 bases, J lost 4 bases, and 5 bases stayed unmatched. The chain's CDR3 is CASSFSRQGNEKLFF. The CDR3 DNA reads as TGTGCCAGCAGTTTCTCCCGACAGGGTAATGAAAAACTGTTTTTT.

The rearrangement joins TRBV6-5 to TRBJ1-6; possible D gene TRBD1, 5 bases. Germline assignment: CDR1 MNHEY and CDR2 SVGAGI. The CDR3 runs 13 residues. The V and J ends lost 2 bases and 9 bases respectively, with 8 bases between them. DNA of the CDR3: TGTGCCAGCAGTTACAGGGGTCCTTCACCCCTCCACTTT. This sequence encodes CASSYRGPSPLHF.

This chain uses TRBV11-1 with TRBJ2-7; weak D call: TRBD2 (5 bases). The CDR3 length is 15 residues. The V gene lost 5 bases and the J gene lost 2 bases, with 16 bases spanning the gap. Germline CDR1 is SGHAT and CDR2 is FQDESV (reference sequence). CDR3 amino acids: CASSHYRDQAYEQYF. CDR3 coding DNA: TGTGCCAGCAGCCACTACCGGGATCAAGCCTACGAGCAGTACTTC.

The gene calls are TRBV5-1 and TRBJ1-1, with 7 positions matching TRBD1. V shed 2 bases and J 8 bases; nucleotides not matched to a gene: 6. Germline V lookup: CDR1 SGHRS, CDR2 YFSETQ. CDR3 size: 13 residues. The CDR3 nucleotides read TGCGCCAGCAGCTTACAGGGGAGAGGCGAAGCTTTCTTT. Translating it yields CASSLQGRGEAFF.

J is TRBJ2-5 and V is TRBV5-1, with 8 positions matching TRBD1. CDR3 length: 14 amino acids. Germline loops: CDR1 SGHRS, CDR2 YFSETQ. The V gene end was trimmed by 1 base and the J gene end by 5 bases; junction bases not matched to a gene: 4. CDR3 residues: CASSLQGAEETQYF. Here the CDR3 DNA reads TGCGCCAGCAGCTTGCAGGGGGCGGAGGAGACCCAGTACTTC.